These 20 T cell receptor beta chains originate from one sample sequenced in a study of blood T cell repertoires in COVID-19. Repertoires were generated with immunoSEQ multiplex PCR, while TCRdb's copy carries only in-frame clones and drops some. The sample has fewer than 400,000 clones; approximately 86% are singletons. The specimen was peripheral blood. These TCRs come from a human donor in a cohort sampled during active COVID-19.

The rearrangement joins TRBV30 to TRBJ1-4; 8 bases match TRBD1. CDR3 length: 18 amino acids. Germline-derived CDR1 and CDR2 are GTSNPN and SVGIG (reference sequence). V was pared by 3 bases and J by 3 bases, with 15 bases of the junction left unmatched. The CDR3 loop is CAWRKQGAVLGANEKLFF. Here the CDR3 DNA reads TGTGCCTGGAGGAAGCAGGGGGCGGTCCTTGGGGCTAATGAAAAACTGTTTTTT.

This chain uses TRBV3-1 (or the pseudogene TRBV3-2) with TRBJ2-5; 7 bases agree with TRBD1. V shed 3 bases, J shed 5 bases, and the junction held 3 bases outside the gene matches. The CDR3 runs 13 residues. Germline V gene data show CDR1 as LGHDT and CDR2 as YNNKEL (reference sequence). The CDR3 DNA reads TGTGCCAGCAGCCAGGGACAGCCGGAGACCCAGTACTTC. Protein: CASSQGQPETQYF.

The CDR3 DNA is TGTGCCAGCAGCTCCTCGGCGGGCCGGACCGGGGAGCTGTTTTTT. Translating it yields CASSSSAGRTGELFF. The rearrangement links TRBV11-2 to TRBJ2-2; D might be TRBD2 (5 bases). V was pared by 4 bases and J by 5 bases, with 14 bases between. The CDR3 length is 15 residues. Germline V gene sequence: CDR1 SGHAT, CDR2 FQNNGV.

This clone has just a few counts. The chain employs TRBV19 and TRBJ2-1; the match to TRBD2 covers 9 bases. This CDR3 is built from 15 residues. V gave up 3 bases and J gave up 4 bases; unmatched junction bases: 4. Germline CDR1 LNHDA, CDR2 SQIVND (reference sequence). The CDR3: CASSMKTSGYNEQFF. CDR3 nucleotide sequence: TGTGCCAGTAGTATGAAGACTAGCGGTTACAATGAGCAGTTCTTC.

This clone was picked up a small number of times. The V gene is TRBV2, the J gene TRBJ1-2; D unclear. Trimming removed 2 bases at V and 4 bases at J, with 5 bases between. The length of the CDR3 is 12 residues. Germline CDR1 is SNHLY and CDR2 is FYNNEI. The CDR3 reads CASSEQSYGYTF. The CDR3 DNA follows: TGTGCCAGCAGTGAACAGTCCTATGGCTACACCTTC.

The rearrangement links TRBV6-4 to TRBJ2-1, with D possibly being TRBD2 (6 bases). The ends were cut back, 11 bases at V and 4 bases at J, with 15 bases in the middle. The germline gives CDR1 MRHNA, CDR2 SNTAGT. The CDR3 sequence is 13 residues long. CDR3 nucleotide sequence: TGTGCCGGCCCGGGAGCTGAGTACAATGAGCAGTTCTTC. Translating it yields CAGPGAEYNEQFF.

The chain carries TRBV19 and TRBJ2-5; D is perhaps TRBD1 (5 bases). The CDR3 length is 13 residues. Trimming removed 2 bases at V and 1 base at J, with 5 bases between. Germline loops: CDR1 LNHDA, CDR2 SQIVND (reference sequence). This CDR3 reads CASSITGQETQYF. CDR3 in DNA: TGTGCCAGTAGTATAACAGGCCAAGAGACCCAGTACTTC.

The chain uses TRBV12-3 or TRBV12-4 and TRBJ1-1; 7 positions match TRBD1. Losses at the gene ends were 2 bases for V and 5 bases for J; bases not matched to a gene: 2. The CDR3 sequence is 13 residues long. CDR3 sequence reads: CASSLMGQTEAFF. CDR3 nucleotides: TGTGCCAGCAGTTTAATGGGACAGACTGAAGCTTTCTTT.

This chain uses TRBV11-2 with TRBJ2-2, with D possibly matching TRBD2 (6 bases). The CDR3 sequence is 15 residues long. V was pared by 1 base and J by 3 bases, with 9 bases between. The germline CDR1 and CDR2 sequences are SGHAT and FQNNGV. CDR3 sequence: CASSLVGEDTGELFF. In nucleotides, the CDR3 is TGTGCCAGCAGCTTAGTGGGGGAGGACACCGGGGAGCTGTTTTTT.

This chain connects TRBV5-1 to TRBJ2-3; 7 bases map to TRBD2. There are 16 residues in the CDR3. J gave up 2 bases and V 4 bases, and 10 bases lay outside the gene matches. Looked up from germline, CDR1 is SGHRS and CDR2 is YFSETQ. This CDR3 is CASSRMSGVITDTQYF. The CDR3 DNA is TGCGCCAGCAGCCGGATGAGCGGGGTAATCACAGATACGCAGTATTTT.

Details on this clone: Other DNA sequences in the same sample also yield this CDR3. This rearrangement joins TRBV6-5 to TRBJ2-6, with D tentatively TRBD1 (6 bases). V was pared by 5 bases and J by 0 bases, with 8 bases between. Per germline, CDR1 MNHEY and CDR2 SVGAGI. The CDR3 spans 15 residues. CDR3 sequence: CASSKQGSGANVLTF. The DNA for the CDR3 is TGTGCCAGCAGTAAACAGGGCTCTGGGGCCAACGTCCTGACTTTC.

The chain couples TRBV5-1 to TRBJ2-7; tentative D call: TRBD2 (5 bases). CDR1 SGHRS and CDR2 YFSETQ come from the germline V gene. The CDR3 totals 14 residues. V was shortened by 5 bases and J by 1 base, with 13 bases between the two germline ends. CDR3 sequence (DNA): TGCGCCAGCAGACCTGGACTGGAATCCTACGAGCAGTACTTC. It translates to CASRPGLESYEQYF.

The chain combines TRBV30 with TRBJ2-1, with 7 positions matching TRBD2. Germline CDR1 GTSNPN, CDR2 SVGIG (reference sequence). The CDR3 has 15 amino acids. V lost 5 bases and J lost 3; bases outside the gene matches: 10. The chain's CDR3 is CAWDPSGGFYNEQFF. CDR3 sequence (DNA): TGTGCCTGGGACCCTAGCGGAGGATTCTACAATGAGCAGTTCTTC. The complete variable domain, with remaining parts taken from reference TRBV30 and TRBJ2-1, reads SQTIHQWPATLVQPVGSPLSLECTVEGTSNPNLYWYRQAAGRGLQLLFYSVGIGQISSEVPQNLSASRPQDRQFILSSKKLLLSDSGFYLCAWDPSGGFYNEQFFGPGTRLTVL.

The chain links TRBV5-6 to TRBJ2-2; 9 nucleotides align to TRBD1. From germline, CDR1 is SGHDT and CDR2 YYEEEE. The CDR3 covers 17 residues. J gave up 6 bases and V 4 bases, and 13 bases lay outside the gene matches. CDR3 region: CASSHGTGFFVAGELFF. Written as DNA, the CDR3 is TGTGCCAGCAGCCACGGGACAGGGTTTTTTGTGGCCGGGGAGCTGTTTTTT.

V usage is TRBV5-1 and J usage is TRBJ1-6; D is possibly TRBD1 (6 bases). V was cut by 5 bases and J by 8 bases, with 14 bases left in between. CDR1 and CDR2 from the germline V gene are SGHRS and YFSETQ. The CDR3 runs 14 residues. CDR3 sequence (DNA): TGCGCCAGCAGGTCGGACAGAAGAGATTCACCCCTCCACTTT. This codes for CASRSDRRDSPLHF.

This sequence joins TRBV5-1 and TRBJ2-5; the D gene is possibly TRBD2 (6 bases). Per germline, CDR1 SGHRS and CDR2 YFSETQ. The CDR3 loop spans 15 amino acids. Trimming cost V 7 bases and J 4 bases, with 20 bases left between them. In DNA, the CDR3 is TGCGCCAGCCGAGAGGGAGGCCAATCCCGAGAGACCCAGTACTTC. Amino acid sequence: CASREGGQSRETQYF.

CDR3 sequence reads: CASKFKGQHANTEAFF. CDR3 bases: TGCGCCAGCAAGTTCAAGGGACAGCATGCGAACACTGAAGCTTTCTTT. The gene calls are TRBV10-1 and TRBJ1-1, with 7 bases lining up with TRBD1. V trimming: 7 bases; J trimming: 1 base; junction bases outside the gene matches: 12. Germline V CDR1 and CDR2: WNHNN, SYGVQD (reference sequence). This CDR3 contains 16 residues.

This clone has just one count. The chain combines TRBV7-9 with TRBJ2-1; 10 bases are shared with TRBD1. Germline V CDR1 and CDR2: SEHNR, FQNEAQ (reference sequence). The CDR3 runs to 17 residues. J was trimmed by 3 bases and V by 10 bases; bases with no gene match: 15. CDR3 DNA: TGTGCCATCTTGAGCGAGGGGGACAGGGGAATCTACAATGAGCAGTTCTTC. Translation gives CAILSEGDRGIYNEQFF.

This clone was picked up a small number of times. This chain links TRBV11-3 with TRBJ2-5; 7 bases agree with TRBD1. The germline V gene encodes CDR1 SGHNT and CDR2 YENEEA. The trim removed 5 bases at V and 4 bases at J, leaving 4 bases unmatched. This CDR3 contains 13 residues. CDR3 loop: CASSARGSETQYF. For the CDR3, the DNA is TGTGCCAGCAGCGCCAGGGGGTCAGAGACCCAGTACTTC.

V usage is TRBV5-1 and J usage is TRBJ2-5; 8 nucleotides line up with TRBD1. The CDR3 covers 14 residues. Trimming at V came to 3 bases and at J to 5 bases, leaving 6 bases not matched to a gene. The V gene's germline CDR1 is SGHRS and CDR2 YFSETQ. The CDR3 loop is CASSYGQGLETQYF. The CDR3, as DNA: TGCGCCAGCAGCTATGGACAGGGTTTGGAGACCCAGTACTTC.